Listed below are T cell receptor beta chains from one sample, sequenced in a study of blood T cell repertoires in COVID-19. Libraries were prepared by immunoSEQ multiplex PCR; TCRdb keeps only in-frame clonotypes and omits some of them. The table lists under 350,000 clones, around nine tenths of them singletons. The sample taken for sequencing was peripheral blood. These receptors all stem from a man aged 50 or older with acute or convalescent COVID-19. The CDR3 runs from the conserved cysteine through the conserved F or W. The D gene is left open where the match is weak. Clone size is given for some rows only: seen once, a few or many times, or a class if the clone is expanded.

CDR3 protein: CASRLAGRGDYEQYF
CDR3 DNA: TGTGCAAGTCGCTTAGCAGGCCGGGGGGACTACGAGCAGTACTTC
V gene: TRBV12-2
CDR3 length: 15
clone size: NA
D gene: NA
J gene: TRBJ2-7

CDR3 protein: CASSLSGTPSNQPQHF
CDR3 DNA: TGTGCCAGCAGCTTATCCGGGACACCTAGCAATCAGCCCCAGCATTTT
V gene: TRBV7-9
CDR3 length: 16
clone size: NA
D gene: NA
J gene: TRBJ1-5

CDR3 protein: CASSSLRASYEQYF
CDR3 DNA: TGTGCCAGCAGCTCTCTCAGGGCTTCCTACGAGCAGTACTTC
V gene: TRBV11-2
CDR3 length: 14
clone size: NA
D gene: NA
J gene: TRBJ2-7

CDR3 protein: CASSYPHRASDQAFF
CDR3 DNA: TGTGCCAGCAGTTACCCCCACAGGGCGTCGGACCAAGCTTTCTTT
V gene: TRBV6-6
CDR3 length: 15
clone size: NA
D gene: NA
J gene: TRBJ1-1

CDR3 protein: CSGSAGLNSPLHF
CDR3 DNA: TGCAGCGGGTCGGCAGGGCTTAATTCACCCCTCCACTTT
V gene: TRBV29-1
CDR3 length: 13
clone size: NA
D gene: NA
J gene: TRBJ1-6

CDR3 protein: CASRPGGTVNTEAFF
CDR3 DNA: TGCGCCAGCAGGCCAGGCGGGACCGTGAACACTGAAGCTTTCTTT
V gene: TRBV5-1
CDR3 length: 15
clone size: NA
D gene: NA
J gene: TRBJ1-1

CDR3 protein: CASSETGIGNSPLHF
CDR3 DNA: TGTGCCAGCAGTGAGACGGGAATCGGCAATTCACCCCTCCACTTT
V gene: TRBV2
CDR3 length: 15
clone size: few
D gene: NA
J gene: TRBJ1-6

CDR3 protein: CASSSQGSVGAFF
CDR3 DNA: TGTGCCAGCAGTTCACAGGGGTCGGTCGGAGCTTTCTTT
V gene: TRBV6-8
CDR3 length: 13
clone size: once
D gene: TRBD1
J gene: TRBJ1-1

CDR3 protein: CAWNFQGDMETQYF
CDR3 DNA: TGTGCCTGGAATTTCCAGGGGGATATGGAGACCCAGTACTTC
V gene: TRBV30
CDR3 length: 14
clone size: NA
D gene: TRBD1
J gene: TRBJ2-5

CDR3 protein: CASSQVQPGGHRQPQHF
CDR3 DNA: TGTGCCAGCAGCCAAGTCCAGCCCGGGGGTCACCGGCAGCCCCAGCATTTT
V gene: TRBV4-2
CDR3 length: 17
clone size: NA
D gene: NA
J gene: TRBJ1-5

CDR3 protein: CASSRGGAPTNEKLFF
CDR3 DNA: TGCGCCAGCAGCCGCGGAGGGGCGCCAACTAATGAAAAACTGTTTTTT
V gene: TRBV5-1
CDR3 length: 16
clone size: NA
D gene: NA
J gene: TRBJ1-4

CDR3 protein: CASSQESGGLVQPQHF
CDR3 DNA: TGTGCCAGCAGCCAAGAATCAGGGGGCTTAGTTCAGCCCCAGCATTTT
V gene: TRBV3-1/TRBV3-2
CDR3 length: 16
clone size: NA
D gene: TRBD1
J gene: TRBJ1-5

CDR3 protein: CASRDGDRGLYYGYTF
CDR3 DNA: TGCGCCAGCAGAGACGGTGACAGGGGGCTATACTATGGCTACACCTTC
V gene: TRBV5-1
CDR3 length: 16
clone size: once
D gene: TRBD1
J gene: TRBJ1-2

CDR3 protein: CASSQGGTGNTEAFF
CDR3 DNA: TGCGCCAGCAGCCAGGGCGGGACTGGGAACACTGAAGCTTTCTTT
V gene: TRBV4-1
CDR3 length: 15
clone size: NA
D gene: NA
J gene: TRBJ1-1

CDR3 protein: CASSHGGDQPQHF
CDR3 DNA: TGTGCCAGCAGTCATGGGGGCGATCAGCCCCAGCATTTT
V gene: TRBV3-1/TRBV3-2
CDR3 length: 13
clone size: NA
D gene: NA
J gene: TRBJ1-5

CDR3 protein: CASSFSGISGANVLTF
CDR3 DNA: TGTGCCAGCAGCTTCTCGGGGATTTCTGGGGCCAACGTCCTGACTTTC
V gene: TRBV9
CDR3 length: 16
clone size: few
D gene: NA
J gene: TRBJ2-6

CDR3 protein: CASSGTLRRLEQYF
CDR3 DNA: TGTGCCAGCAGCGGGACTTTGAGAAGGCTCGAGCAGTACTTC
V gene: TRBV6-6
CDR3 length: 14
clone size: NA
D gene: NA
J gene: TRBJ2-7

CDR3 protein: CASSIGQGYGYTF
CDR3 DNA: TGTGCCAGTAGTATCGGACAGGGTTATGGCTACACCTTC
V gene: TRBV19
CDR3 length: 13
clone size: NA
D gene: TRBD1
J gene: TRBJ1-2

CDR3 protein: CASSESFYNEQFF
CDR3 DNA: TGTGCCAGCAGTGAGTCGTTTTACAATGAGCAGTTCTTC
V gene: TRBV6-1
CDR3 length: 13
clone size: NA
D gene: NA
J gene: TRBJ2-1

CDR3 protein: CAWRTGTGVLEQYF
CDR3 DNA: TGTGCCTGGAGGACGGGGACTGGCGTTCTCGAGCAGTACTTC
V gene: TRBV30
CDR3 length: 14
clone size: once
D gene: NA
J gene: TRBJ2-7

CDR3 protein: CASSRIYQGSQYEQYF
CDR3 DNA: TGTGCCAGCAGCCGTATCTACCAGGGGAGTCAGTACGAGCAGTACTTC
V gene: TRBV11-2
CDR3 length: 16
clone size: NA
D gene: NA
J gene: TRBJ2-7

CDR3 protein: CASSLGPYYEQYF
CDR3 DNA: TGTGCCAGCAGTTTGGGCCCATACTACGAGCAGTACTTC
V gene: TRBV27
CDR3 length: 13
clone size: NA
D gene: NA
J gene: TRBJ2-7

CDR3 protein: CASSLSMDYPLEQYF
CDR3 DNA: TGTGCCAGCAGCTTAAGCATGGACTACCCCCTCGAGCAGTACTTC
V gene: TRBV13
CDR3 length: 15
clone size: NA
D gene: NA
J gene: TRBJ2-7

CDR3 protein: CAISELDRGHETQYF
CDR3 DNA: TGTGCCATCAGTGAGCTGGACAGGGGGCATGAGACCCAGTACTTC
V gene: TRBV10-3
CDR3 length: 15
clone size: NA
D gene: TRBD1
J gene: TRBJ2-5

CDR3 protein: CASGPGQGRDNYGYTF
CDR3 DNA: TGTGCCAGCGGACCGGGACAGGGGCGGGATAACTATGGCTACACCTTC
V gene: TRBV18
CDR3 length: 16
clone size: NA
D gene: TRBD1
J gene: TRBJ1-2

CDR3 protein: CASSKGLDRGLKETQYF
CDR3 DNA: TGTGCCAGCAGCAAAGGGTTAGATCGAGGACTGAAAGAGACCCAGTACTTC
V gene: TRBV21-1
CDR3 length: 17
clone size: NA
D gene: NA
J gene: TRBJ2-5

CDR3 protein: CASSQDGRGYGETQYF
CDR3 DNA: TGTGCCAGCAGCCAAGACGGCAGGGGGTACGGAGAGACCCAGTACTTC
V gene: TRBV3-1/TRBV3-2
CDR3 length: 16
clone size: NA
D gene: TRBD1
J gene: TRBJ2-5

CDR3 protein: CSVSGTGDQPQHF
CDR3 DNA: TGCAGCGTCTCCGGGACAGGGGATCAGCCCCAGCATTTT
V gene: TRBV29-1
CDR3 length: 13
clone size: once
D gene: TRBD1
J gene: TRBJ1-5

CDR3 protein: CASSVAQGTATGNTIYF
CDR3 DNA: TGTGCCAGCAGCGTAGCTCAGGGTACCGCAACTGGAAACACCATATATTTT
V gene: TRBV9
CDR3 length: 17
clone size: NA
D gene: NA
J gene: TRBJ1-3

CDR3 protein: CASSFEPGGRYEQYF
CDR3 DNA: TGTGCCAGCAGCTTCGAGCCGGGGGGGCGCTACGAGCAGTACTTC
V gene: TRBV7-6
CDR3 length: 15
clone size: few
D gene: TRBD2
J gene: TRBJ2-7

CDR3 protein: CASSLNTAGAYNEQFF
CDR3 DNA: TGTGCCAGCAGCTTAAACACGGCAGGCGCCTACAATGAGCAGTTCTTC
V gene: TRBV7-3
CDR3 length: 16
clone size: NA
D gene: NA
J gene: TRBJ2-1

CDR3 protein: CASSPGTGAEAFF
CDR3 DNA: TGTGCCAGCAGCCCGGGGACAGGGGCTGAAGCTTTCTTT
V gene: TRBV7-3
CDR3 length: 13
clone size: few
D gene: TRBD1
J gene: TRBJ1-1

CDR3 protein: CASSTPLGTDLYEQYF
CDR3 DNA: TGTGCCAGCAGCACCCCCCTCGGGACAGACCTTTACGAGCAGTACTTC
V gene: TRBV5-8
CDR3 length: 16
clone size: few
D gene: TRBD1
J gene: TRBJ2-7

CDR3 protein: CASTFDRVGNQPQHF
CDR3 DNA: TGTGCCAGTACCTTTGACAGGGTGGGGAATCAGCCCCAGCATTTT
V gene: TRBV19
CDR3 length: 15
clone size: NA
D gene: TRBD1
J gene: TRBJ1-5

CDR3 protein: CASRPTVIQETQYF
CDR3 DNA: TGTGCCAGCAGACCAACGGTGATCCAAGAGACCCAGTACTTC
V gene: TRBV7-8
CDR3 length: 14
clone size: NA
D gene: NA
J gene: TRBJ2-5

CDR3 protein: CASIQKPSGGPTDTQYF
CDR3 DNA: TGTGCCAGCATCCAGAAGCCTAGCGGGGGGCCCACAGATACGCAGTATTTT
V gene: TRBV5-4
CDR3 length: 17
clone size: NA
D gene: TRBD2
J gene: TRBJ2-3

CDR3 protein: CASSEGGETQYF
CDR3 DNA: TGTGCCAGTAGTGAGGGAGGGGAGACCCAGTACTTC
V gene: TRBV19
CDR3 length: 12
clone size: NA
D gene: TRBD2
J gene: TRBJ2-5

CDR3 protein: CASGLRDSYEQYF
CDR3 DNA: TGTGCTAGTGGCTTGAGGGACAGTTACGAGCAGTACTTC
V gene: TRBV12-5
CDR3 length: 13
clone size: NA
D gene: TRBD1
J gene: TRBJ2-7

CDR3 protein: CASSNPGVGYTF
CDR3 DNA: TGTGCCAGCAGTAATCCAGGGGTGGGCTACACCTTC
V gene: TRBV6-5
CDR3 length: 12
clone size: NA
D gene: NA
J gene: TRBJ1-2

CDR3 protein: CAWIQPTDTIYF
CDR3 DNA: TGTGCCTGGATCCAGCCAACAGACACCATATATTTT
V gene: TRBV30
CDR3 length: 12
clone size: NA
D gene: NA
J gene: TRBJ1-3